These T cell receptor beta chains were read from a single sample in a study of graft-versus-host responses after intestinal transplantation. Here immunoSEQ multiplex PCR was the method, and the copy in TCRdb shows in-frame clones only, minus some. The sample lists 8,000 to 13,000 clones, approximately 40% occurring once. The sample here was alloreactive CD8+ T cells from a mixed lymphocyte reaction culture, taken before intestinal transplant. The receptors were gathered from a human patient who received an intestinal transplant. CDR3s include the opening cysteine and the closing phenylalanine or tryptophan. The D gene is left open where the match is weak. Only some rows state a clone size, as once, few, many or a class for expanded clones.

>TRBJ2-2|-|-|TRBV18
TGTGCCAGCTCACCATTCATCGGGGGGCGAGTCACCGGGGAGCTGTTTTTT
CASSPFIGGRVTGELFF
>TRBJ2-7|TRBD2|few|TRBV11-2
TGTGCCAGCAGCCTATCGGGGGGCTACGAGCAGTACTTC
CASSLSGGYEQYF
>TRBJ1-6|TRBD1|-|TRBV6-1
TGTGCCAGCAGCGAAGGGGACAGGGTTCACTCACCCCTCCACTTT
CASSEGDRVHSPLHF
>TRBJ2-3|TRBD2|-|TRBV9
TGTGCCAGCAGCGAAAGCGGGGGTGTTGGAACGCAGTATTTT
CASSESGGVGTQYF
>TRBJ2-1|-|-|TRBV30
TGTGCCTGGAGTATCACTTACAATGAGCAGTTCTTC
CAWSITYNEQFF
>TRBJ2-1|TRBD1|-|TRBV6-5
TGTGCCAGCTGTATACAGGGGGGCGCCTACAATGAGCAGTTCTTC
CASCIQGGAYNEQFF
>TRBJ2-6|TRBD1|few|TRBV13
TGTGCCAGCCAGGGACAGGGGGCGCGTGGGGCCAACGTCCTGACTTTC
CASQGQGARGANVLTF
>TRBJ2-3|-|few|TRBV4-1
TGCGCCAGCAGCCAAGATATCCCCAGAGGCGCAGATACGCAGTATTTT
CASSQDIPRGADTQYF
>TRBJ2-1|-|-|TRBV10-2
TGCGCCAGCAGTGAGGGCCAGGGTGCCTACAATGAGCAGTTCTTC
CASSEGQGAYNEQFF
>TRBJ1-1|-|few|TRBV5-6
TGTGCCAGCAGCTTGATCAGGTCCAGGGCCATGAACACTGAAGCTTTCTTT
CASSLIRSRAMNTEAFF
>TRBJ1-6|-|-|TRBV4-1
TGCGCCAGCAGCTCCAGGGTGATCTTCTATAATTCACCCCTCCACTTT
CASSSRVIFYNSPLHF
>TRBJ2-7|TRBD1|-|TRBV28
TGTGCCAGCAGTTACGGACAGGGGGAATACTCCTACGAGCAGTACTTC
CASSYGQGEYSYEQYF
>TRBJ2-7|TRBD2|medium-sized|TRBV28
TGTGCCAGCAGTTATATGACTAGCGGCTACGAGCAGTACTTC
CASSYMTSGYEQYF
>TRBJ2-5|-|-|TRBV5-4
TGTGCCAGCAGCTTGGATTATGCAGGTCCCCAAGAGACCCAGTACTTC
CASSLDYAGPQETQYF
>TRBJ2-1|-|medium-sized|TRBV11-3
TGTGCCAGCAGCCCCGGGATGGGAAATGAGCAGTTCTTC
CASSPGMGNEQFF
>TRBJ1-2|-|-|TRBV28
TGTGCCAGCAGTTCCCTCTCGCGGGGGCGACATGGCTACACCTTC
CASSSLSRGRHGYTF
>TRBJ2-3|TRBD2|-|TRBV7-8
TGTGCCAGCAGCTTCAGGCGAGGCCGGGGGGACCTCCCAGATACGCAGTATTTT
CASSFRRGRGDLPDTQYF
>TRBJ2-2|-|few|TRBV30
TGTGCCACAACCGCAGGGTGGGGCACCGGGGAGCTGTTTTTT
CATTAGWGTGELFF
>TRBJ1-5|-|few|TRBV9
TGTGCCAGCAGCGTAGAGGGGTGGGGCCCGAGCAATCAGCCCCAGCATTTT
CASSVEGWGPSNQPQHF
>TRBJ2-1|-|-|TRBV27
TGTGCCAGCAGTTTAAGTTTGTACCCGGGACACCTTCGGTATCGTGAGCAGTTCTTC
CASSLSLYPGHLRYREQFF
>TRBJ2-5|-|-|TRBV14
TGTGCCAGCAGTCATCAGCGACGGGAACAAGAGACCCAGTACTTC
CASSHQRREQETQYF
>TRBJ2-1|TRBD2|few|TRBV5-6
TGTGCCAGCAGCTGGGAACCGGGACTATCCTACAATGAGCAGTTCTTC
CASSWEPGLSYNEQFF
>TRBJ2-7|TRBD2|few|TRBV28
TGTGCCAGCAGTTCCCTGCGGGAGCGCCCCTACGGGCAGTACTTC
CASSSLRERPYGQYF
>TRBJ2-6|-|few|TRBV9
TGTGCCAGCAGCGTGGACCCCATTGACAGCTCTGGGGCCAACGTCCTGACTTTC
CASSVDPIDSSGANVLTF
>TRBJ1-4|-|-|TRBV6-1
TGTGCCAGCAGTGAAGGAAAGGTGGAGGCTGAGGGACTGTTTTTT
CASSEGKVEAEGLFF
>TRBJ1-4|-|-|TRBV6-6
TGTGCCAGCCGTCTTGAAAAACTGTTTTTT
CASRLEKLFF
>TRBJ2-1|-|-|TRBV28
TGTGCCAGCAGTTTCGGCAGGTACCATGAGCAGTTCTTC
CASSFGRYHEQFF
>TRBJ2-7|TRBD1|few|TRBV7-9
TGTGCCAGCAGCTTGGGTACAGGGGTCGACTCCTACGAGCAGTACTTC
CASSLGTGVDSYEQYF
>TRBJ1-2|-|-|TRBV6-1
TGTGCCAGCAGTGAAGGGTCAGATCCCTTCTGGAGCGGCTACACCTTC
CASSEGSDPFWSGYTF
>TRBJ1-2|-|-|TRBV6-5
TGTGCCAGCGGGGGCCAAGGGCACTATGGCTACACCTTC
CASGGQGHYGYTF
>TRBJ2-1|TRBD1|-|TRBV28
TGTGCCAGCAGTTGGGGACAGGTCCCTTGGAATGAGCAGTTCTTC
CASSWGQVPWNEQFF
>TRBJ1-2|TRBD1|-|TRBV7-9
TGTGCCAGCAGCCCCCCCCAGGGGGCAAAAGGCTATGGCTACACCTTC
CASSPPQGAKGYGYTF
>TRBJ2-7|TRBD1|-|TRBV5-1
TGCGCCAGCAGCTCGGGACAGGGGCGGGTCTACGAGCAGTACTTC
CASSSGQGRVYEQYF
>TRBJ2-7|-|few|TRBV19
TGTGCCAGTAGTCCCGGTCCTACCAACTACGAGCAGTACTTC
CASSPGPTNYEQYF
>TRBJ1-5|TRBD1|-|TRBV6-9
TGTGCCAGCAGTTCCCGGACAGGAGGAGATCAGCCCCAGCATTTT
CASSSRTGGDQPQHF
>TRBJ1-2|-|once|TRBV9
TGTGCCAGCAAGACCGGGGGAGGCTACACCTTC
CASKTGGGYTF
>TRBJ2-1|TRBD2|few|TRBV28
TGTGCCAGCAATTGGGTAGCGGGAAAGGGAAACAATGAGCAGTTCTTC
CASNWVAGKGNNEQFF